This is a list of T cell receptor beta chains from one sample in a study of blood T cell repertoires in COVID-19. Profiled with immunoSEQ multiplex PCR; TCRdb holds only in-frame clones, not every one. Of 110,000 to 150,000 clones listed, roughly four fifths were seen once; the top ten hold 13%. The sequenced sample was peripheral blood. The origin of the receptors is an older man with acute or convalescent COVID-19. Each CDR3 is given with its conserved first and last residue. D genes are given only for firm matches. Not every row has a clone size; where given, it reads once, few, many or a size class.

j_call | clone_size | d_call | v_call | cdr3_nt | cdr3_aa
TRBJ1-1 | . | TRBD1 | TRBV18 | TGTGCCAGCTCACCACAAGGGCAGGGGGTGGTTGAAGCTTTCTTT | CASSPQGQGVVEAFF
TRBJ1-1 | . | TRBD1 | TRBV5-1 | TGCGCCAGCAGCTTGGTTCTCAGGGGGGAGTATTTTAACACTGAAGCTTTCTTT | CASSLVLRGEYFNTEAFF
TRBJ1-6 | . | TRBD1 | TRBV28 | TGTGCCAGCAGTTTAAGGACAGGGCCTCCACCCCTCCACTTT | CASSLRTGPPPLHF
TRBJ1-2 | . | TRBD1 | TRBV18 | TGTGCCAGCTCACCACGTACGACAGGGGCTAACTATGGCTACACCTTC | CASSPRTTGANYGYTF
TRBJ1-1 | . | . | TRBV11-1 | TGTGCCAGCAGCAGGGAGATGAACACTGAAGCTTTCTTT | CASSREMNTEAFF
TRBJ2-2 | . | TRBD2 | TRBV3-1/TRBV3-2 | TGTGCCAGCAGCCAAGCCCCAGCGGGGTGGGGCACCGGGGAGCTGTTTTTT | CASSQAPAGWGTGELFF
TRBJ1-1 | . | . | TRBV13 | TGTGCCAGCAGCACCTACAGAGCCACTGAAGCTTTCTTT | CASSTYRATEAFF
TRBJ2-5 | . | . | TRBV9 | TGTGCCAGCAGCGTAGCAGGGGCTAGGGAGACCCAGTACTTC | CASSVAGARETQYF
TRBJ2-4 | few | . | TRBV28 | TGTGCCAGCAGTTTCCTTGTGATAGGGGTCGCCAAAAACATTCAGTACTTC | CASSFLVIGVAKNIQYF
TRBJ1-2 | once | . | TRBV20-1 | TGCAGTGCTAGAGATCGGGGGGAGATTACCTTC | CSARDRGEITF
TRBJ1-5 | . | . | TRBV4-1 | TGCGCCAGCAGCCAAGCCGGAGGGGATCAGCCCCAGCATTTT | CASSQAGGDQPQHF
TRBJ1-3 | . | TRBD1 | TRBV10-3 | TGTGCCATCAGTGAGGACAGGGGTGGAAACACCATATATTTT | CAISEDRGGNTIYF
TRBJ2-1 | few | TRBD2 | TRBV9 | TGTGCCAGCAGCGCCACCCCGGGGGGCAATGAGCAGTTCTTC | CASSATPGGNEQFF
TRBJ2-5 | . | . | TRBV5-4 | TGTGCCAGCAGCTTGGCCGGCAGGGTGGAGACCCAGTACTTC | CASSLAGRVETQYF
TRBJ2-2 | . | . | TRBV28 | TGTGCCAGCAGTTTATTGGTCAGGGCCCACACCGGGGAGCTGTTTTTT | CASSLLVRAHTGELFF
TRBJ2-2 | few | . | TRBV5-4 | TGTGCCAGCAGCTTGGACGATAACCGGTTGGAGCTGTTTTTT | CASSLDDNRLELFF
TRBJ1-6 | . | . | TRBV11-3 | TGTGCCAGCAGCTTAGCTTCGTCAGGCTCACCCCTCCACTTT | CASSLASSGSPLHF
TRBJ1-2 | . | . | TRBV28 | TGTGCCAGCAGACGGGGGGACGGAAACTATGGCTACACCTTC | CASRRGDGNYGYTF
TRBJ2-1 | . | TRBD1 | TRBV11-2 | TGTGCCAGCAGCCAGAGTCCCGGGACAGGGTCGGTCAATGAGCAGTTCTTC | CASSQSPGTGSVNEQFF
TRBJ2-2 | . | . | TRBV3-1/TRBV3-2 | TGTGCCAGCAGCCAGGGCGCCCTTTCCGGGGAGCTGTTTTTT | CASSQGALSGELFF
TRBJ1-2 | . | . | TRBV4-1 | TGCGCCAGCAGTAAGGCGGGAGGCTACACCTTC | CASSKAGGYTF
TRBJ1-3 | . | . | TRBV7-8 | TGTGCCAGCAGCTTTTGGACAGCCTCTGGAAACACCATATATTTT | CASSFWTASGNTIYF
TRBJ2-7 | . | TRBD1 | TRBV6-1 | TGTGCCAGCAGATCGGACAGGGGGCTCGAGCAGTACTTC | CASRSDRGLEQYF